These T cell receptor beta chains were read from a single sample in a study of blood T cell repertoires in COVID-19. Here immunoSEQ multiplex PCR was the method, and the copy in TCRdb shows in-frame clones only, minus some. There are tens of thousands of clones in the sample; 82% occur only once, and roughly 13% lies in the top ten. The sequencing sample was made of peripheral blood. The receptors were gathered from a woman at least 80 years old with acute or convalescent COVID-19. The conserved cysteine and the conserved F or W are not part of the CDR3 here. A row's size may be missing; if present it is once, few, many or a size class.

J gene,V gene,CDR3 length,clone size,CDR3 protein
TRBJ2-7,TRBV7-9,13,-,ASSLGGSGTYEQY
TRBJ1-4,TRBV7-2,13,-,ASSPSGGYNEKLF
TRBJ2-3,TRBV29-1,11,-,SVGRDSLDTQY
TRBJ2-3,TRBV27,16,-,ASSLSLYRYSGSDTQY
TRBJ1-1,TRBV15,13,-,ATSRDRGLNTEAF
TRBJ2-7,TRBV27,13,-,ASSRAATGSYEQY
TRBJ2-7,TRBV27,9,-,ASSSRREQY
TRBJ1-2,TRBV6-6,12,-,ASSYSTGGRGYT
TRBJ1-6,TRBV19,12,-,ASSTSGQGAQLH
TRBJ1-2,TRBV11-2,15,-,ASSLGILGGADYGYT
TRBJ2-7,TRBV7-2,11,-,ASSLAQGREQY
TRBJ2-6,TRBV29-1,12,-,SAETASGANVLT
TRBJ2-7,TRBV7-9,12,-,ASSPTGGRHEQY
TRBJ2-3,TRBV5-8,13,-,ASSSGQGVPDTQY
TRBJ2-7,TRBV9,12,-,ASSVSLTSYEQY
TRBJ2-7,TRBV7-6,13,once,ASSLDVGAGYEQY
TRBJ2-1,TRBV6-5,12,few,ASSYKAAFNEQF
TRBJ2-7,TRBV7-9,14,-,ASSLSPTAGSYEQY
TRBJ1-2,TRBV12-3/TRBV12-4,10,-,ASSLGQGGYT
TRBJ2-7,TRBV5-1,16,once,ASSLALLKGASSYEQY
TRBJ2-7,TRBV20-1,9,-,SAEVPGFPL
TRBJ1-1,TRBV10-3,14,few,AISESSSGGGTEAF
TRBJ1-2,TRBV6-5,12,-,ASSWTGANYGYT
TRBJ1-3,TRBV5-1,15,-,ASSRTAGLLSGNTIY
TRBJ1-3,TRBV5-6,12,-,ASSPTVPGNTIY
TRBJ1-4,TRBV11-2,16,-,ASSSTPSRQGSWEKLF
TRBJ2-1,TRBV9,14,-,ASSGPGLAIYNEQF
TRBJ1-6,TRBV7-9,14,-,ASTISIRGRDSPLH
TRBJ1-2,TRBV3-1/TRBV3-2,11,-,ASSRQRVDGYT
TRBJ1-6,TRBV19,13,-,ASRMGGTANSPLH
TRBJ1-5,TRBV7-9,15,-,ASSLIGSAAAGQPQH
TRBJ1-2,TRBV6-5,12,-,AITYGEGTYGYT
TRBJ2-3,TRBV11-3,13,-,ASSLGEGGTDTQY
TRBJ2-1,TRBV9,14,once,ASSKLAGATYNEQF
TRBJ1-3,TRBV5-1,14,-,ASSLRAAVSGNTIY
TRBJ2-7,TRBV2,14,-,ASIRSSGRSPYEQY
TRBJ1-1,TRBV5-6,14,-,ASSIYRGLNYFEAF